The present entry profiles one T cell receptor beta chain with its context. Germline values: CDR1 MGHDK, CDR2 SYGVNS. The CDR3 runs to 16 residues. V was pared by 4 bases and J by 4 bases, with 16 bases between. The repertoire was sequenced with immunoSEQ multiplex PCR; TCRdb's copy has only in-frame clones and lacks some. Of approximately 66,000 clones in the sample, 92% were seen once. This sample is part of a study of T cell changes during pregnancy in multiple sclerosis. V gene TRBV25-1 combines with J gene TRBJ2-2; D may be TRBD2 (5 bases). This TCR was sampled from a female donor in good health, enrolled as a control in a pregnancy study. The starting material was peripheral blood, obtained in the third trimester of pregnancy. CDR3 in amino acids: CASSGAKAGGTGELFF. The CDR3 region has the DNA TGTGCCAGCAGTGGGGCGAAGGCAGGAGGCACCGGGGAGCTGTTTTTT. The variable domain in full, with the rest retrieved from reference TRBV25-1 and TRBJ2-2, is EADIYQTPRYLVIGTGKKITLECSQTMGHDKMYWYQQDPGMELHLIHYSYGVNSTEKGDLSSESTVSRIRTEHFPLTLESARPSHTSQYLCASSGAKAGGTGELFFGEGSRLTVL.